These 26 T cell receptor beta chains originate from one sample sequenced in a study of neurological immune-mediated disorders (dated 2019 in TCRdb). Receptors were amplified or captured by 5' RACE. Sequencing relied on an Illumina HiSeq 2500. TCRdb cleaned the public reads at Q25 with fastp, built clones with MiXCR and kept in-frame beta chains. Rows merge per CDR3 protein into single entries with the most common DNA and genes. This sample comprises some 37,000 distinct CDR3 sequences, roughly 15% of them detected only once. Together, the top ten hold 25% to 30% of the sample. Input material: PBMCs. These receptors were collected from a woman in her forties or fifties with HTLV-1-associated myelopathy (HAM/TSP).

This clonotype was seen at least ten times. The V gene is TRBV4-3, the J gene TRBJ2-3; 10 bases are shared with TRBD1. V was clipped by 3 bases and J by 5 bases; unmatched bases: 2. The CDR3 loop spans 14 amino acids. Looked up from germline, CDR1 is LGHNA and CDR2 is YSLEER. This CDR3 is CASSQWTGGDTQYF. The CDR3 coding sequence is TGCGCCAGCAGCCAGTGGACAGGGGGAGATACGCAGTATTTT.

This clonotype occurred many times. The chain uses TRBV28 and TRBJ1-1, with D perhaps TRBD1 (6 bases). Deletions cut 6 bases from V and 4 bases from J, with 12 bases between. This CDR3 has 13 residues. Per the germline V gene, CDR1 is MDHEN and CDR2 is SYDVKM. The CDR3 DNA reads TGTGCCAGCAGGCTTAACAGGGTCACTGAAGCTTTCTTT. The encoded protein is CASRLNRVTEAFF.

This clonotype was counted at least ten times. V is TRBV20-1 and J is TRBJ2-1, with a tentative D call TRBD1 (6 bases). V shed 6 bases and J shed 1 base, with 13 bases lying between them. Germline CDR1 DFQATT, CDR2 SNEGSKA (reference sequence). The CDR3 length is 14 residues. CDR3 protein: CSAPGQGSYNEQFF. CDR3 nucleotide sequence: TGCAGTGCCCCGGGGCAGGGGTCCTACAATGAGCAGTTCTTC.

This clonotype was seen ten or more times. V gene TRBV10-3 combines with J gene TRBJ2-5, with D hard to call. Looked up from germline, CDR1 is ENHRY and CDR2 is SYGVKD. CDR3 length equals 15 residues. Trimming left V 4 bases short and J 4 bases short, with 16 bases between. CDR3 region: CAISVQRTAGETQYF. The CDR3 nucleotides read TGTGCCATCAGTGTACAGAGAACAGCCGGAGAGACCCAGTACTTC.

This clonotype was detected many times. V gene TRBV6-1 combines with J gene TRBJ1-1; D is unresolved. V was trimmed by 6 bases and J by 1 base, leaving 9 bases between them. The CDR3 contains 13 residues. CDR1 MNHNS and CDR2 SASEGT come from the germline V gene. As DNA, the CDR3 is TGTGCCAGCAGGGGAGACGGGAACACTGAAGCTTTCTTT. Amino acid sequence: CASRGDGNTEAFF.

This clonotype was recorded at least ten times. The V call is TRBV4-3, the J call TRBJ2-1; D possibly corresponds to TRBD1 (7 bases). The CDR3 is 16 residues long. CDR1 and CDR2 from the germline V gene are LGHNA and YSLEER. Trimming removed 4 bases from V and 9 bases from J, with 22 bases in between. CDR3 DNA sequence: TGCGCCAGCAGCCCTACAGGGGCGGGCGGGGCGGGTGAGCAGTTCTTC. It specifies CASSPTGAGGAGEQFF.

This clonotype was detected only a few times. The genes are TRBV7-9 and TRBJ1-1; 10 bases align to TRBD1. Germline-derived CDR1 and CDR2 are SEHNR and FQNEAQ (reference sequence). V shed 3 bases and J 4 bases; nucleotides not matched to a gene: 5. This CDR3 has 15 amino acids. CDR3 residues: CASSFWTGGATEAFF. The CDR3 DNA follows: TGTGCCAGCAGCTTTTGGACAGGGGGGGCCACTGAAGCTTTCTTT.

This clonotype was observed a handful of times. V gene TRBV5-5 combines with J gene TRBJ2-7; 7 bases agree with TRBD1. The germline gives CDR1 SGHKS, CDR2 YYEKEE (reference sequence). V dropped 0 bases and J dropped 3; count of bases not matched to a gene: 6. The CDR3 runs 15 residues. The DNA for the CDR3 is TGTGCCAGCAGCTTGGCCGAAGGACAGGTCTACGAGCAGTACTTC. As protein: CASSLAEGQVYEQYF.

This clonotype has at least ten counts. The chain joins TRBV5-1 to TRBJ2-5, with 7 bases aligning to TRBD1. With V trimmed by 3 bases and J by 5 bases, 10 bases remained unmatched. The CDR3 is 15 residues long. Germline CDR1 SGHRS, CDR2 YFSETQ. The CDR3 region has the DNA TGCGCCAGCAGCTCGGACAGGTCGTCCGCGGAGACCCAGTACTTC. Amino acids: CASSSDRSSAETQYF.

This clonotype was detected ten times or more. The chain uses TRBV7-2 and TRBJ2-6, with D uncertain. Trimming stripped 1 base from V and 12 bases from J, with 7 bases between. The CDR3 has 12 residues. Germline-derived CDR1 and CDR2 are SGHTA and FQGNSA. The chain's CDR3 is CASSLVAPVLTF. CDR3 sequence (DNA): TGTGCCAGCAGCTTAGTGGCCCCCGTCCTGACTTTC.

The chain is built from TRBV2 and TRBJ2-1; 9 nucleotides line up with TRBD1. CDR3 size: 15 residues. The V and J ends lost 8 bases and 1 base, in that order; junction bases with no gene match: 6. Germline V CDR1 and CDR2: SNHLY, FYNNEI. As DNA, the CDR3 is TGTGCCAGCCAGGGACAGGGCGGGTCCTACAATGAGCAGTTCTTC. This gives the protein CASQGQGGSYNEQFF.

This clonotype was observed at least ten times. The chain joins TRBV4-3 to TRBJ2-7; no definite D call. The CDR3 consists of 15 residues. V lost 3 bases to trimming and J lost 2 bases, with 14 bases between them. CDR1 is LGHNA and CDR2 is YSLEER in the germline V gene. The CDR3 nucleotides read TGCGCCAGCAGCCACGCCACCGGCCACCCCTACGAGCAGTACTTC. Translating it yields CASSHATGHPYEQYF.

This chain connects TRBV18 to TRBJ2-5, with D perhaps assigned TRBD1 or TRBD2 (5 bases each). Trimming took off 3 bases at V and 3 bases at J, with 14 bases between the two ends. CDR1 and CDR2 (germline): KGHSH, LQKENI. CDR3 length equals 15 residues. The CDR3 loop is CASSPPGTTKETQYF. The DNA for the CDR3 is TGTGCCAGCTCACCTCCAGGGACCACGAAAGAGACCCAGTACTTC. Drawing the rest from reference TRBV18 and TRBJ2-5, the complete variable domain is NAGVMQNPRHLVRRRGQEARLRCSPMKGHSHVYWYRQLPEEGLKFMVYLQKENIIDESGMPKERFSAEFPKEGPSILRIQQVVRGDSAAYFCASSPPGTTKETQYFGPGTRLLVL.

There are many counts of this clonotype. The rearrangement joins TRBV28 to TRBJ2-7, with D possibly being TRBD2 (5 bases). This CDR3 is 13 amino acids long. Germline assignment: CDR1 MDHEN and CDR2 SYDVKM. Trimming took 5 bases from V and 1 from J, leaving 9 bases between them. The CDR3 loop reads CASSPTISYEQYV. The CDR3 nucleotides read TGTGCCAGCAGTCCGACTATATCCTACGAGCAGTACGTC.

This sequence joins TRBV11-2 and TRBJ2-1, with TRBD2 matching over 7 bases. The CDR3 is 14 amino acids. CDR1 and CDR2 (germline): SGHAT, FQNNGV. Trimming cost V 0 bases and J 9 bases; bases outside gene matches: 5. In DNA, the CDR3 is TGTGCCAGCAGCTTAGATCCCCGGGGGGTTGAGCAGTTCTTC. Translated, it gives CASSLDPRGVEQFF.

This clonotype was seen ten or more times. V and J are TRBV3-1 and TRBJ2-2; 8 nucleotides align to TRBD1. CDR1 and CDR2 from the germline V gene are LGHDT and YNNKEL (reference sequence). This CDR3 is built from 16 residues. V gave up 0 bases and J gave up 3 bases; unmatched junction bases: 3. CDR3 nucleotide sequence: TGTGCCAGCAGCCAAGATCGACAGGGGTACACCGGGGAGCTGTTTTTT. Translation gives CASSQDRQGYTGELFF.

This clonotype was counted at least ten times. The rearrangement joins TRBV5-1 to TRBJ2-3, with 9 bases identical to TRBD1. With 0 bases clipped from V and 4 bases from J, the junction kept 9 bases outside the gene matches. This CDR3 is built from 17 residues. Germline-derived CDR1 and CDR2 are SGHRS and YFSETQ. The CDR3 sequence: CASSLAGGTGYSDTQYF. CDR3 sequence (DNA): TGCGCCAGCAGCTTGGCCGGGGGGACAGGGTATTCAGATACGCAGTATTTT.

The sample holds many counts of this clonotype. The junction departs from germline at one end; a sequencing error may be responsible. The CDR3 DNA follows: TGTGCCAGCTCGCAGATGGGGACAGGAAGTTTT. It translates to CASSQMGTGSF. The chain has TRBV2 and TRBJ2-3, with 8 nucleotides matching TRBD1. The CDR3 sequence is 11 residues long. Germline loops: CDR1 SNHLY, CDR2 FYNNEI.

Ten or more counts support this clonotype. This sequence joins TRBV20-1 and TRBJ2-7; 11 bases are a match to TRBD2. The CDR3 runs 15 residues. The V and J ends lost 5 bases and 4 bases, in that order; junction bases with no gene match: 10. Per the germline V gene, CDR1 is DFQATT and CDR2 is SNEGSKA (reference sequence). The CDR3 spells CSAEAIAGGNYEQYF. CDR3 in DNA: TGCAGTGCTGAGGCCATAGCGGGAGGGAATTACGAGCAGTACTTC.

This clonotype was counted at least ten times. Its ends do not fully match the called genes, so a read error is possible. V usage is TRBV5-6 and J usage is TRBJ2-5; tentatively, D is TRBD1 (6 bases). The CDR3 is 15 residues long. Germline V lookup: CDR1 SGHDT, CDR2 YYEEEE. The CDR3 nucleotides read TGTGCCAGCAGCCTGGACAGTTCGGGACAAGCGACCCAGTACTTC. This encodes CASSLDSSGQATQYF.

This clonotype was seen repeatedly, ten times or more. The CDR3 region is CASSLKAFDSPLHF. The CDR3 region has the DNA TGTGCCAGCAGCTTAAAGGCCTTCGATTCACCCCTCCACTTT. The chain carries TRBV7-2 and TRBJ1-6; D not certain. From germline, CDR1 is SGHTA and CDR2 FQGNSA. The V and J ends lost 2 bases and 8 bases respectively, with 10 bases between them. The CDR3 is 14 residues long.

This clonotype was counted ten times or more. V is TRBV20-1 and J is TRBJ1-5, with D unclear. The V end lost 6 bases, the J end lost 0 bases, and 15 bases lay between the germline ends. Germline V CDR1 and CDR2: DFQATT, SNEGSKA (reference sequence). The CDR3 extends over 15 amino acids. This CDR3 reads CSAPRQVNSNQPQHF. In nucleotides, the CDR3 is TGCAGTGCCCCCCGGCAGGTGAATAGCAATCAGCCCCAGCATTTT.

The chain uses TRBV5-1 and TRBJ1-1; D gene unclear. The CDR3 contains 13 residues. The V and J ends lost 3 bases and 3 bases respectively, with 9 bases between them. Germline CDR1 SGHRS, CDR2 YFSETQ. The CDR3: CASSSDGYTEAFF. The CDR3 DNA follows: TGCGCCAGCAGCTCGGACGGTTACACTGAAGCTTTCTTT.

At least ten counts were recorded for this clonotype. The CDR3 DNA follows: TGTGCCAGCAGCTCAGCCGGGACAGGGAATTCACCCCTCCACTTT. This translates into CASSSAGTGNSPLHF. The chain joins TRBV7-2 to TRBJ1-6; 9 nucleotides line up with TRBD1. Germline CDR1 reads SGHTA; CDR2 reads FQGNSA. V lost 4 bases and J lost 7; bases outside the gene matches: 5. This CDR3 is 15 amino acids long.

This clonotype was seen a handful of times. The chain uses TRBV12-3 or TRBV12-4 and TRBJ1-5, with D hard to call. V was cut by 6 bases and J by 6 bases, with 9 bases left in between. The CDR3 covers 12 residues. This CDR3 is CASSRLLQPQHF. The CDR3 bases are TGTGCCAGCAGCCGCCTCCTTCAGCCCCAGCATTTT.

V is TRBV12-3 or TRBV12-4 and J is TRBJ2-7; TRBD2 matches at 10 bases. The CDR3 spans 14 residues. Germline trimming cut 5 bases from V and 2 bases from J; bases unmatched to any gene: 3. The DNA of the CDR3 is TGTGCCAGCAGTAAAGGACTAGCGGCCTACGAGCAGTACTTC. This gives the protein CASSKGLAAYEQYF.